Each of the 19 T cell receptor beta chains below was sequenced from the same sample in a study of cytomegalovirus exposure and HLA in healthy donors. The PCR had 60 Vbeta and 13 Jbeta primers. Profiled with immunoSEQ multiplex PCR; TCRdb holds only in-frame clones, not every one. Listed are 70,000 or so clones; about 5% falls within the top ten. The sequencing sample was made of PBMCs. Receptor source: a man aged 35 to 55 in good health and CMV-seronegative.

The gene calls are TRBV7-8 and TRBJ2-5, with 7 bases matching TRBD2. Germline V lookup: CDR1 SGHVS, CDR2 FQNEAQ. This CDR3 is 14 amino acids long. The V gene end was trimmed by 1 base and the J gene end by 5 bases; junction bases not matched to a gene: 4. Here the CDR3 DNA reads TGTGCCAGCAGCTTAGGTGGGGGAGGGGAGACCCAGTACTTC. It specifies CASSLGGGGETQYF.

The chain links TRBV5-1 to TRBJ1-2; perhaps TRBD1 as D (5 bases). Germline V gives CDR1 SGHRS, CDR2 YFSETQ. The CDR3 runs to 16 residues. V lost 2 bases and J 0 bases, leaving 14 bases between the germline ends. The CDR3 bases are TGCGCCAGCAGCTTCGAACCGACAGCTCCTAACTATGGCTACACCTTC. Translated: CASSFEPTAPNYGYTF.

V is TRBV7-9 and J is TRBJ1-1, with a weak D call TRBD1 (6 bases). V was trimmed by 3 bases and J by 3 bases, leaving 11 bases between them. The CDR3 spans 14 residues. The germline CDR1 and CDR2 sequences are SEHNR and FQNEAQ (reference sequence). In DNA, the CDR3 is TGTGCCAGCAGCTTGACTACAGGGTACACTGAAGCTTTCTTT. Translating gives CASSLTTGYTEAFF.

The V gene is TRBV5-4, the J gene TRBJ1-5; TRBD1 matches 7 bases. CDR1 and CDR2 (germline): SGHNT, YYREEE (reference sequence). V dropped 0 bases and J dropped 4; count of bases not matched to a gene: 1. The CDR3 has 14 amino acids. In nucleotides, the CDR3 is TGTGCCAGCAGCTTGGCAGGGGGAAATCAGCCCCAGCATTTT. It codes for CASSLAGGNQPQHF.

The chain is built from TRBV7-8 and TRBJ2-7, with 7 bases identical to TRBD2. Trimming removed 5 bases from V and 7 bases from J; junction bases left unmatched: 17. Germline CDR1 is SGHVS and CDR2 is FQNEAQ. The CDR3 has 16 residues. The CDR3 protein is CASSPRGGQNPGEQYF. CDR3 DNA sequence: TGTGCCAGCAGCCCCCGGGGAGGGCAAAACCCGGGGGAGCAGTACTTC.

The genes are TRBV5-8 and TRBJ2-4; TRBD1 aligns across 12 bases. The CDR3 is 16 residues long. Germline trimming cut 3 bases from V and 11 bases from J; bases unmatched to any gene: 12. Per the germline V gene, CDR1 is SGHTS and CDR2 is YDEGEE. CDR3 loop: CASSSPPGQGAQVQYF. DNA of the CDR3: TGTGCCAGCAGCTCTCCACCGGGACAGGGGGCGCAGGTTCAGTACTTC.

V usage is TRBV6-5 and J usage is TRBJ2-1; 8 nucleotides align to TRBD2. The ends lost 8 bases at V and 6 bases at J; junction bases unmatched: 6. Per the germline V gene, CDR1 is MNHEY and CDR2 is SVGAGI. The CDR3 is 13 amino acids. CDR3 in DNA: TGTGCCAGCGGGACTAGTCTGACCAATGAGCAGTTCTTC. It specifies CASGTSLTNEQFF.

The chain carries TRBV6-1 and TRBJ1-2; TRBD1 agrees at 8 bases. After removal of 4 bases from V and 2 bases from J, the junction contained 6 bases not matched to a gene. CDR3 length: 15 residues. The germline CDR1 and CDR2 sequences are MNHNS and SASEGT. The CDR3 loop is CASSGAGTGNYGYTF. CDR3 sequence (DNA): TGTGCCAGCAGTGGAGCCGGGACAGGAAACTATGGCTACACCTTC.

The J gene is TRBJ2-7, the V gene TRBV19; the match to TRBD1 covers 9 bases. Trimming cost V 4 bases and J 3 bases; bases outside gene matches: 7. CDR1 LNHDA and CDR2 SQIVND come from the germline V gene (reference sequence). The CDR3 is 15 residues long. CDR3 sequence reads: CASSTPATGGYEQYF. The DNA of the CDR3 is TGTGCCAGTAGTACCCCCGCGACAGGGGGCTACGAGCAGTACTTC.

The DNA for the CDR3 is TGTGCCAGCAGTCGACAGGGGGGCGACAAAAACATTCAGTACTTC. It codes for CASSRQGGDKNIQYF. The rearrangement joins TRBV5-4 to TRBJ2-4; 9 bases line up with TRBD1. This CDR3 region has 15 residues. Per the germline V gene, CDR1 is SGHNT and CDR2 is YYREEE (reference sequence). V lost 5 bases and J lost 3; bases outside the gene matches: 6.

The rearrangement links TRBV6-5 to TRBJ1-1; D gene uncertain. Germline assignment: CDR1 MNHEY and CDR2 SVGAGI. The CDR3 length is 13 residues. Trimming cost V 5 bases and J 11 bases, with 18 bases left between them. The CDR3 loop is CASSDLELSEAFF. The CDR3 nucleotides are TGTGCCAGCAGTGATCTTGAGCTTTCCGAGGCTTTCTTT.

The CDR3 region is CASCNPQGVETQYF. The CDR3 DNA reads as TGTGCCAGCTGTAATCCTCAGGGTGTTGAGACCCAGTACTTC. The V and J genes are TRBV2 and TRBJ2-5, with D possibly TRBD1 on 5 matching bases. The CDR3 covers 14 residues. Germline lookup yields CDR1 SNHLY and CDR2 FYNNEI. With 8 bases removed from V and 5 bases from J, the gap between germline ends came to 18 bases.

V and J are TRBV5-1 and TRBJ2-7; TRBD1 matches at 11 bases. This CDR3 comprises 16 residues. CDR1 and CDR2 (germline): SGHRS, YFSETQ. The trim removed 7 bases at V and 7 bases at J, leaving 16 bases unmatched. The CDR3 protein is CASGAKAGTGGDEQYF. The CDR3 DNA reads TGCGCCAGCGGGGCCAAGGCCGGGACAGGGGGAGATGAGCAGTACTTC.

The rearrangement uses TRBV7-2 and TRBJ1-5; 7 nucleotides agree with TRBD1. The V segment lost 4 bases and the J segment 0 bases; nucleotides outside the gene matches: 3. Germline assignment: CDR1 SGHTA and CDR2 FQGNSA. The CDR3 is 15 amino acids. CDR3 loop: CASSYGTASNQPQHF. CDR3 DNA: TGTGCCAGCAGCTATGGGACAGCTAGCAATCAGCCCCAGCATTTT.

The chain uses TRBV2 and TRBJ2-1; D may be TRBD2 (5 bases). The V gene lost 6 bases and the J gene lost 15 bases, with 12 bases spanning the gap. The CDR3 totals 10 residues. Germline CDR1 is SNHLY and CDR2 is FYNNEI. The CDR3 nucleotides are TGTGCCAGCAGCCTCGAGCGGCCGTTCTTC. Translation: CASSLERPFF.

This chain joins TRBV7-6 and TRBJ1-3, with D uncertain. The CDR3 is made up of 15 amino acids. V was cut by 2 bases and J by 0 bases, with 8 bases left in between. Germline V gives CDR1 SGHVS, CDR2 FNYEAQ. The CDR3 DNA reads as TGTGCCAGCAGCTTAACGGGATTCTCTGGAAACACCATATATTTT. Translated: CASSLTGFSGNTIYF.

The J gene is TRBJ2-7, the V gene TRBV5-4, with TRBD1 as a possible D gene (6 bases). This CDR3 is built from 13 residues. The ends were cut back, 0 bases at V and 5 bases at J, with 9 bases in the middle. Per germline, CDR1 SGHNT and CDR2 YYREEE (reference sequence). CDR3 sequence (DNA): TGTGCCAGCAGCTTGGACAGGGTAAACGAGCAGTACTTC. Translating gives CASSLDRVNEQYF.

This rearrangement joins TRBV27 to TRBJ2-2; 14 bases line up with TRBD2. CDR3 size: 19 residues. With V trimmed by 8 bases and J by 6 bases, 17 bases remained unmatched. CDR1 is MNHEY and CDR2 is SMNVEV in the germline V gene (reference sequence). CDR3 nucleotides: TGTGCCAGCCAAAGACTAGCGGGAGGGCCAACGGTACACGCCGGGGAGCTGTTTTTT. Amino acids: CASQRLAGGPTVHAGELFF.

The chain joins TRBV4-3 to TRBJ2-7; no clear D gene. Germline CDR1 reads LGHNA; CDR2 reads YSLEER. V lost 0 bases to trimming and J lost 0 bases, with 9 bases between them. This CDR3 is 15 amino acids long. The CDR3 here is CASSQDLSHSYEQYF. CDR3 in DNA: TGCGCCAGCAGCCAAGATCTATCCCACTCCTACGAGCAGTACTTC.